This T cell receptor (beta chain) was recorded in a study of blood T cell repertoires in COVID-19. Sequenced by immunoSEQ multiplex PCR; TCRdb stores in-frame clones only, minus some. The data contain 250,000 or so clones, 91% of them singletons. With V trimmed by 6 bases and J by 6 bases, 4 bases remained unmatched. This CDR3 contains 15 residues. Germline loops: CDR1 MDHEN, CDR2 SYDVKM. This chain connects TRBV28 to TRBJ2-5, with 16 bases lining up with TRBD2. The source is a man in his forties who had been exposed to COVID-19. Sequenced sample: PBMCs or T cells enriched from blood (not recorded which). The CDR3 DNA is TGTGCCAGCAGGGGACTAGCGGGAGGGCCAAAGACCCAGTACTTC. It encodes CASRGLAGGPKTQYF.